This entry lists 10 T cell receptor beta chains sequenced from one sample in a study of shared clonotypes between healthy human individuals. This table comes from immunoSEQ multiplex PCR, and its TCRdb copy is limited to in-frame clones, with some not included. Among millions of clones listed, roughly 94% were seen once. Source material: naive CD4+ T cells sorted from blood. Subset reported: CD45RA+ positively selected. The source is a man aged 18 to 35 in good health.

The V and J genes are TRBV18 and TRBJ2-2; D gene unclear. The CDR3 contains 15 residues. Germline lookup yields CDR1 KGHSH and CDR2 LQKENI. The V and J ends lost 10 bases and 0 bases respectively, with 15 bases between them. CDR3 sequence: CATTRGEANTGELFF. CDR3 nucleotide sequence: TGTGCCACCACGCGAGGAGAAGCGAACACCGGGGAGCTGTTTTTT.

The chain recombines TRBV10-3 with TRBJ2-3, with 9 nucleotides matching TRBD2. After removal of 0 bases from V and 1 base from J, the junction contained 5 bases not matched to a gene. The CDR3 length is 17 residues. CDR1 ENHRY and CDR2 SYGVKD come from the germline V gene. The CDR3 nucleotides read TGTGCCATCAGTGAGTCCCCTCAGCGGGAGGGCACAGATACGCAGTATTTT. It translates to CAISESPQREGTDTQYF.

As regards this clone: Different DNA sequences within this sample yield the same CDR3. The chain uses TRBV5-1 and TRBJ1-2, with D hard to call. Germline CDR1 reads SGHRS; CDR2 reads YFSETQ. V was trimmed by 2 bases and J by 2 bases, leaving 13 bases between them. The CDR3 consists of 15 residues. CDR3 nucleotide sequence: TGCGCCAGCAGCTTAGGCAGCTCCACCAACTATGGCTACACCTTC. Amino acids: CASSLGSSTNYGYTF.

The genes are TRBV5-1 and TRBJ2-5; 8 nucleotides align to TRBD1. J was trimmed by 3 bases and V by 3 bases; bases with no gene match: 4. This CDR3 is 14 amino acids long. Germline V gene sequence: CDR1 SGHRS, CDR2 YFSETQ. CDR3 nucleotides: TGCGCCAGCAGCTCTACGACAGGGGAAGAGACCCAGTACTTC. Protein product: CASSSTTGEETQYF.

The chain uses TRBV5-4 and TRBJ2-7, with TRBD2 as a possible D gene (6 bases). The germline CDR1 and CDR2 sequences are SGHNT and YYREEE (reference sequence). V was trimmed by 3 bases and J by 0 bases, leaving 13 bases between them. CDR3 length: 15 amino acids. CDR3 in amino acids: CASSSGGTGSYEQYF. Written as DNA, the CDR3 is TGTGCCAGCAGCTCCGGCGGGACTGGCTCCTACGAGCAGTACTTC.

The rearrangement links TRBV15 to TRBJ1-5; D remains unclear. Trimming left V 7 bases short and J 4 bases short, with 17 bases between. This CDR3 spans 15 amino acids. CDR1 LNHNV and CDR2 YYDKDF come from the germline V gene (reference sequence). The CDR3 DNA reads as TGTGCCACCAACCAATGGGGAACGGGGAATCAGCCCCAGCATTTT. It codes for CATNQWGTGNQPQHF.

The rearrangement joins TRBV19 to TRBJ1-3; D remains ambiguous. V lost 10 bases to trimming and J lost 2 bases, with 12 bases between them. This CDR3 is built from 13 residues. Germline-derived CDR1 and CDR2 are LNHDA and SQIVND (reference sequence). The CDR3 DNA reads as TGTGCCACCCCGTCGATGGCTGGAAACACCATATATTTT. Amino acid sequence: CATPSMAGNTIYF.

Remarks on this clone: The identical CDR3 is also encoded by other nucleotide sequences in the sample. The chain combines TRBV5-1 with TRBJ2-3; 11 bases are a match to TRBD2. The CDR3 consists of 15 residues. The V and J ends lost 4 bases and 1 base, in that order; junction bases with no gene match: 2. Germline CDR1 is SGHRS and CDR2 is YFSETQ. CDR3 residues: CASSTGLAGTDTQYF. The DNA for the CDR3 is TGCGCCAGCAGCACGGGACTAGCGGGCACAGATACGCAGTATTTT.

The rearrangement uses TRBV6-5 and TRBJ2-2; D gene ambiguous. The length of the CDR3 is 15 residues. From germline, CDR1 is MNHEY and CDR2 SVGAGI. V was cut by 5 bases and J by 0 bases, with 10 bases left in between. The CDR3 loop is CASSRRPTNTGELFF. The CDR3 nucleotides are TGTGCCAGCAGTCGCCGGCCAACGAACACCGGGGAGCTGTTTTTT.

V gene TRBV2 combines with J gene TRBJ1-6; 9 positions match TRBD1. Germline V gives CDR1 SNHLY, CDR2 FYNNEI. V was pared by 4 bases and J by 10 bases, with 11 bases of the junction left unmatched. The CDR3 contains 16 residues. The DNA of the CDR3 is TGTGCCAGCAGTGTAACCGGGACAGGGTTTTTATCACCCCTCCACTTT. This encodes CASSVTGTGFLSPLHF.